This T cell receptor beta chain was observed in a study of regulatory T cells in long-lasting Graves disease. The CDR3 sequence is 13 residues long. V was clipped by 3 bases and J by 3 bases, with 6 bases between them. The germline V gene encodes CDR1 SGHVS and CDR2 FNYEAQ. This sample's time point: persistent/refractory GD, antithyroid drugs over 5 years with positive TRAb. With RNA extracted from PBMCs as input, the TCR library was made. For TCR beta, libraries came from iRepertoire HTBI primers and Arm-PCR of CDR3 regions. Authors' data handling: Analysis of the samples identified more than 60 TRBV and roughly 13 TRBJ segments. TCRdb recomputed calls from the multiplex PCR reads with MiXCR, one row per CDR3 protein. In this record, the V and J calls reflect TCRdb's handling and not the investigators' own analysis. The data contain 600,000 to 800,000 distinct CDR3 sequences, 25% to 35% of them seen just once; the ten biggest clones take up around 42%.

The J gene is TRBJ1-3, the V gene TRBV7-6; D is uncertain. This TCR came from a female donor with Graves disease. The starting material was peripheral blood mononuclear cells (PBMCs), obtained when the disease was refractory, from a patient treated with antithyroid drugs. The CDR3 DNA is TGTGCCAGCAGCTTCGGGTTTGGAAACACCATATATTTT. Protein product: CASSFGFGNTIYF. The full variable domain, rest sourced from reference TRBV7-6 and TRBJ1-3, is GAGVSQSPRYKVTKRGQDVALRCDPISGHVSLYWYRQALGQGPEFLTYFNYEAQQDKSGLPNDRFSAERPEGSISTLTIQRTEQRDSAMYRCASSFGFGNTIYFGEGSWLTVV.